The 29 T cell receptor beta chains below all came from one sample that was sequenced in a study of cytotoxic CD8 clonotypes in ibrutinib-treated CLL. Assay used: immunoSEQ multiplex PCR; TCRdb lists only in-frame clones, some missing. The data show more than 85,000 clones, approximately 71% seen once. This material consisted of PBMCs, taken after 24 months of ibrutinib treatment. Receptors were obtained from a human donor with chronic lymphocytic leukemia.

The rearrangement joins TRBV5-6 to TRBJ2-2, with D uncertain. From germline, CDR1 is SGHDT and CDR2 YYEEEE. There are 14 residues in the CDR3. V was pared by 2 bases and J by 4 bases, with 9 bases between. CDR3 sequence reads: CASSFRRSTGELFF. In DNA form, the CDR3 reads TGTGCCAGCAGCTTCCGACGGAGCACCGGGGAGCTGTTTTTT.

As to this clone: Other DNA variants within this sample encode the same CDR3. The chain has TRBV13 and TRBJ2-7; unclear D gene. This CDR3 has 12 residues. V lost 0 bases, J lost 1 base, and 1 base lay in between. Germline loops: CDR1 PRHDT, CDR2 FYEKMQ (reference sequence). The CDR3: CASSLGSYEQYF. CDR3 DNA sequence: TGTGCCAGCAGCTTAGGTTCCTACGAGCAGTACTTC.

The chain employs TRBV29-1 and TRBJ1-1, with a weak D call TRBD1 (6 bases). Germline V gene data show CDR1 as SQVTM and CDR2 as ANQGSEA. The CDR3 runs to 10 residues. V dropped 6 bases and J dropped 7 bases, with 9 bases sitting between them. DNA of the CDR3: TGCAGCGTCGGACAGTTTGAAGCTTTCTTT. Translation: CSVGQFEAFF.

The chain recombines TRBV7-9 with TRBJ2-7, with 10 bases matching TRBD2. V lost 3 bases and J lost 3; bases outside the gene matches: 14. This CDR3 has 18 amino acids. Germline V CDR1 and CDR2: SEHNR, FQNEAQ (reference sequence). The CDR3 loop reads CASSFLGVTSGNFYEQYF. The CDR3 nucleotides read TGTGCCAGCAGCTTCCTGGGGGTTACTAGCGGGAACTTCTACGAGCAGTACTTC.

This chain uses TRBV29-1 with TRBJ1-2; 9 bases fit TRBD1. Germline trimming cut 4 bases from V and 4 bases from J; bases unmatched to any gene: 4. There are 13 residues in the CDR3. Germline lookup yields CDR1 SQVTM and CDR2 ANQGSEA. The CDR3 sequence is CSVVGTGIYGYTF. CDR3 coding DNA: TGCAGCGTTGTGGGGACAGGGATCTATGGCTACACCTTC.

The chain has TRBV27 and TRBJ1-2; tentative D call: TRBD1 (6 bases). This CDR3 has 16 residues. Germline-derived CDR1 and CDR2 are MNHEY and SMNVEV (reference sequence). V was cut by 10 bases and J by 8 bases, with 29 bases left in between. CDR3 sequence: CATRGETGTGLRGYTF. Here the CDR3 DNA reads TGTGCCACCCGGGGAGAAACAGGGACGGGTCTGCGCGGCTACACCTTC.

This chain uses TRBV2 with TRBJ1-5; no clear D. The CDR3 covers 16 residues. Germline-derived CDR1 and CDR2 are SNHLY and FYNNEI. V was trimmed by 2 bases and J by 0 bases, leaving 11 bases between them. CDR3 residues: CASSEIRIFSNQPQHF. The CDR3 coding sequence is TGTGCCAGCAGTGAAATTCGGATTTTTAGCAATCAGCCCCAGCATTTT. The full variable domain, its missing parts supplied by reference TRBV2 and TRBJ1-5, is EPEVTQTPSHQVTQMGQEVILRCVPISNHLYFYWYRQILGQKVEFLVSFYNNEISEKSEIFDDQFSVERPDGSNFTLKIRSTKLEDSAMYFCASSEIRIFSNQPQHFGDGTRLSIL.

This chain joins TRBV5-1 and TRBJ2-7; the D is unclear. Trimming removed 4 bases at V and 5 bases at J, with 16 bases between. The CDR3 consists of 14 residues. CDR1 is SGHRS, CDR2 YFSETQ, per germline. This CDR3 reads CASSGWAGGDEQYF. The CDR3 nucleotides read TGCGCCAGCAGCGGGTGGGCAGGTGGGGACGAGCAGTACTTC.

The CDR3 reads CASSWTGGYNEQFF. CDR3 nucleotides: TGCGCCAGCAGCTGGACAGGGGGATACAATGAGCAGTTCTTC. This chain joins TRBV5-1 and TRBJ2-1; TRBD1 matches 10 bases. The length of the CDR3 is 14 residues. With 3 bases clipped from V and 4 bases from J, the junction kept 1 base outside the gene matches. The V gene's germline CDR1 is SGHRS and CDR2 YFSETQ.

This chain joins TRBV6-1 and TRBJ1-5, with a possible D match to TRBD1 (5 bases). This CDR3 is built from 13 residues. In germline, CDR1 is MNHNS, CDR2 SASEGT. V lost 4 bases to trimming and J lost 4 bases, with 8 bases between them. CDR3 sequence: CASSAEGNQPQHF. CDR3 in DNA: TGTGCCAGCAGTGCCGAGGGGAATCAGCCCCAGCATTTT.

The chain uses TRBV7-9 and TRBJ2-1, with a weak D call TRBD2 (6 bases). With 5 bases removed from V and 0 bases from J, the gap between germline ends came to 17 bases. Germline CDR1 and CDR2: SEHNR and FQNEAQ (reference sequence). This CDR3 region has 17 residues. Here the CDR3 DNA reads TGTGCCAGCAGCGCTCCTGGACTATTTAGCTCCTACAATGAGCAGTTCTTC. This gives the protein CASSAPGLFSSYNEQFF.

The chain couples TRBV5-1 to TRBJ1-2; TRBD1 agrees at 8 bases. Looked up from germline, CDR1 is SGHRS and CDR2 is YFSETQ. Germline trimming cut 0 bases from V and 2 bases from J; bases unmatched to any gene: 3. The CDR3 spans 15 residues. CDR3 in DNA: TGCGCCAGCAGCTTGGGGCGGACAGGGAACTATGGCTACACCTTC. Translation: CASSLGRTGNYGYTF.

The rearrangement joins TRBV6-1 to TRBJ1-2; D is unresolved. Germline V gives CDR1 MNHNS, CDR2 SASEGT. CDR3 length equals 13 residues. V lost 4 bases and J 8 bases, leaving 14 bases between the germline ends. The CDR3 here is CASSGGRVLGYTF. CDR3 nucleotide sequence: TGTGCCAGCAGTGGCGGCCGGGTTCTCGGCTACACCTTC.

The CDR3 sequence is CASSTPRDEQFF. CDR3 in DNA: TGTGCCAGCAGCACCCCTCGGGATGAGCAGTTCTTC. The genes are TRBV5-6 and TRBJ2-1; unclear D gene. The CDR3 is 12 residues long. Per the germline V gene, CDR1 is SGHDT and CDR2 is YYEEEE. V lost 4 bases to trimming and J lost 8 bases, with 10 bases between them.

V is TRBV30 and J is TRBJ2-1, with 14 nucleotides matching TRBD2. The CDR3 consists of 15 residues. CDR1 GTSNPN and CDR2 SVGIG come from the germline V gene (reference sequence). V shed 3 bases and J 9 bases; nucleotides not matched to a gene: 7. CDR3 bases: TGTGCCTGGAGCCGACTAGCGGGAGGGTTTGGTGAGCAGTTCTTC. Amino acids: CAWSRLAGGFGEQFF. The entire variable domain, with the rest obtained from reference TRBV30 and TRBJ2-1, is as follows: SQTIHQWPATLVQPVGSPLSLECTVEGTSNPNLYWYRQAAGRGLQLLFYSVGIGQISSEVPQNLSASRPQDRQFILSSKKLLLSDSGFYLCAWSRLAGGFGEQFFGPGTRLTVL.

CDR3 amino acids: CASSLAPPILGSYEQYF. The CDR3 DNA sequence: TGTGCCAGCAGTTTAGCCCCCCCAATTCTAGGATCCTACGAGCAGTACTTC. The J gene is TRBJ2-7, the V gene TRBV27; D remains unclear. CDR1 MNHEY and CDR2 SMNVEV come from the germline V gene (reference sequence). Trimming cost V 2 bases and J 1 base, with 18 bases left between them. This CDR3 contains 17 residues.

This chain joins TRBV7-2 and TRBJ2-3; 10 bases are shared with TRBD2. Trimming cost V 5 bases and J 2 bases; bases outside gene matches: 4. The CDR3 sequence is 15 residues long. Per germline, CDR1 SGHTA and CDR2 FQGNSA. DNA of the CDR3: TGTGCCAGCAGCGTACTAGCGGGGCCCACAGATACGCAGTATTTT. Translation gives CASSVLAGPTDTQYF.

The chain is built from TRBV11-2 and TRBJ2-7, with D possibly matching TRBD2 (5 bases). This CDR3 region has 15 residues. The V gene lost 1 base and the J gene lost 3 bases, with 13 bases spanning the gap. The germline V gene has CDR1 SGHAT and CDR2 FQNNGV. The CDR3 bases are TGTGCCAGCAGCTTAGCGGCTAGCAAGTTCTACGAGCAGTACTTC. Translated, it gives CASSLAASKFYEQYF. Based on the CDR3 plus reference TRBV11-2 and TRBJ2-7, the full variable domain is EAGVAQSPRYKIIEKRQSVAFWCNPISGHATLYWYQQILGQGPKLLIQFQNNGVVDDSQLPKDRFSAERLKGVDSTLKIQPAKLEDSAVYLCASSLAASKFYEQYFGPGTRLTVT.

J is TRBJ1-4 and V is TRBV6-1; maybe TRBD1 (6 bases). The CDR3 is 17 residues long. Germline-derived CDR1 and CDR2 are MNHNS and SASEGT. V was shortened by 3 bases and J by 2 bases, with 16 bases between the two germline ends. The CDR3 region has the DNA TGTGCCAGCAGTGAGATGAGGGGACACGGTACTAATGAAAAACTGTTTTTT. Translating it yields CASSEMRGHGTNEKLFF.

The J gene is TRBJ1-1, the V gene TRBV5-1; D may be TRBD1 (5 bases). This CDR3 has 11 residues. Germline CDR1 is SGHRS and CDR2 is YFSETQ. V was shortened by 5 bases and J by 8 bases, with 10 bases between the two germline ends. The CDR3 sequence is CASRGEAEAFF. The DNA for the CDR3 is TGCGCCAGCAGGGGGGAGGCCGAAGCTTTCTTT.

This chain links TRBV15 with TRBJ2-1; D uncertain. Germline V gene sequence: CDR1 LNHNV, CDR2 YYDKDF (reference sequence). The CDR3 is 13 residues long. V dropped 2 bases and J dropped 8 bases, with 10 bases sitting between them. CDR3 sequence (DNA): TGTGCCACCAGCAGATCCCCCGCCGATGAGCAGTTCTTC. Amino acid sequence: CATSRSPADEQFF. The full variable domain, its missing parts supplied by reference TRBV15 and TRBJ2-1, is DAMVIQNPRYQVTQFGKPVTLSCSQTLNHNVMYWYQQKSSQAPKLLFHYYDKDFNNEADTPDNFQSRRPNTSFCFLDIRSPGLGDTAMYLCATSRSPADEQFFGPGTRLTVL.

In nucleotides, the CDR3 is TGTGCCAGCAGTTTAGAGGGGGATCAGCCCCAGCATTTT. Amino acid sequence: CASSLEGDQPQHF. The chain recombines TRBV27 with TRBJ1-5; a possible D gene is TRBD1 (6 bases). V shed 2 bases and J shed 5 bases, with 7 bases lying between them. CDR1 and CDR2 from the germline V gene are MNHEY and SMNVEV (reference sequence). The CDR3 covers 13 residues.

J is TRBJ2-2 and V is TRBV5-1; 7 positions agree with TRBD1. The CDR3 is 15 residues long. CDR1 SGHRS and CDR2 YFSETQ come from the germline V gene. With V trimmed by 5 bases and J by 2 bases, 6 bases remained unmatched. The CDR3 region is CASSNRGPNTGELFF. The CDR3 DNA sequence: TGCGCCAGCAGTAACAGGGGTCCCAACACCGGGGAGCTGTTTTTT.

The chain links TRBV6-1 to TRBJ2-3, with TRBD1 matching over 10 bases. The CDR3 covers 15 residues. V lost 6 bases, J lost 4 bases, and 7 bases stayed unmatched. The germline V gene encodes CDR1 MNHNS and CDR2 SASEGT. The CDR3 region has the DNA TGTGCCAGCAGGGTGGGACAGGGGTTGCCAGATACGCAGTATTTT. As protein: CASRVGQGLPDTQYF.

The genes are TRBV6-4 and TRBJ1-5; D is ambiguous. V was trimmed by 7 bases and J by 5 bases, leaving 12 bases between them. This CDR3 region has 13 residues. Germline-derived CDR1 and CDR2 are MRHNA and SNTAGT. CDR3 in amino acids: CASNLLSHQPQHF. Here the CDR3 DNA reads TGTGCCAGCAATTTACTCTCTCATCAGCCCCAGCATTTT.

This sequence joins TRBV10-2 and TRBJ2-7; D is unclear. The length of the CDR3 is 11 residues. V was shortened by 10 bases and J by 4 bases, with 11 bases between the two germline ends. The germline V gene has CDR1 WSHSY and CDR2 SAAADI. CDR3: CATWEGYEQYF. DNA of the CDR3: TGCGCCACCTGGGAAGGGTACGAGCAGTACTTC.

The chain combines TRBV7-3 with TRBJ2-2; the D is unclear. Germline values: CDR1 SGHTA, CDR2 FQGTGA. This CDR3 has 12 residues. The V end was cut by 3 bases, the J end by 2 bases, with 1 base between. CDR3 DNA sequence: TGTGCCAGCAGCTTCAACACCGGGGAGCTGTTTTTT. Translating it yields CASSFNTGELFF.

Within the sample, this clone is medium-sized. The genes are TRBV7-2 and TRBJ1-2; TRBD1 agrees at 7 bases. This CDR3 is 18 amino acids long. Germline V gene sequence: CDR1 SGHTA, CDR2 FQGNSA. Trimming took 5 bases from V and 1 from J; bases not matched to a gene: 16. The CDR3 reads CASSPRGFGAGGNYGYTF. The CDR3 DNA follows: TGTGCCAGCAGCCCTAGGGGTTTCGGTGCAGGGGGTAACTATGGCTACACCTTC.

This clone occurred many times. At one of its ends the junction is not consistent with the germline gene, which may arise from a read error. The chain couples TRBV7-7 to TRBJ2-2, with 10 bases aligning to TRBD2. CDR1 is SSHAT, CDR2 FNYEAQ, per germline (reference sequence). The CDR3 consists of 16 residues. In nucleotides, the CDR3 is TGTGCTAGCAGCTTTGGACTAGCGGCGAACACCGGGGAGCTGTTTTTT. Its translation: CASSFGLAANTGELFF.